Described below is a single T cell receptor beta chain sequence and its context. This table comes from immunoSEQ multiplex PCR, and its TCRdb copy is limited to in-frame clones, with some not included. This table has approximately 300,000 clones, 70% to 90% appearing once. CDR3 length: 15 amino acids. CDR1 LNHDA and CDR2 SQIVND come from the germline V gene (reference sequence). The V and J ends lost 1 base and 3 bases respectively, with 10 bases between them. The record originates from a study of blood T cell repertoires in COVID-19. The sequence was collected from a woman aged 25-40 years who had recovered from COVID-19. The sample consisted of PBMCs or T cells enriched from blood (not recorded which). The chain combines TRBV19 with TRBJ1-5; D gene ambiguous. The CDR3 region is CASSIGARSNQPQHF. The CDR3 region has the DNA TGTGCCAGTAGTATAGGTGCCAGGTCCAATCAGCCCCAGCATTTT.